This T cell receptor beta chain derives from a study of blood T cell repertoires in COVID-19. Participants spanned ages about 18 to 90 years and resided in 20 to 25 US areas. Membership in each cohort depended on participant-reported clinical history. Sequencing used immunoSEQ multiplex PCR; TCRdb keeps in-frame clones, though not all of them. This sample yields approximately 250,000 clones, of which about nine tenths are seen a single time; 0.95% to 1.5% belongs to the top ten. This CDR3 comprises 15 residues. The germline gives CDR1 LGHNT, CDR2 FRNRAP. V was pared by 1 base and J by 6 bases, with 2 bases of the junction left unmatched.

The TCR sequence derives from a woman in her forties with acute COVID-19. J is TRBJ2-3 and V is TRBV12-5, with TRBD2 identical over 12 bases. Sequenced material: PBMCs or T cells enriched from blood (not recorded which). CDR3 loop: CASGLGTSGADTQYF. CDR3 nucleotides: TGTGCTAGTGGTTTGGGGACTAGCGGGGCGGATACGCAGTATTTT.